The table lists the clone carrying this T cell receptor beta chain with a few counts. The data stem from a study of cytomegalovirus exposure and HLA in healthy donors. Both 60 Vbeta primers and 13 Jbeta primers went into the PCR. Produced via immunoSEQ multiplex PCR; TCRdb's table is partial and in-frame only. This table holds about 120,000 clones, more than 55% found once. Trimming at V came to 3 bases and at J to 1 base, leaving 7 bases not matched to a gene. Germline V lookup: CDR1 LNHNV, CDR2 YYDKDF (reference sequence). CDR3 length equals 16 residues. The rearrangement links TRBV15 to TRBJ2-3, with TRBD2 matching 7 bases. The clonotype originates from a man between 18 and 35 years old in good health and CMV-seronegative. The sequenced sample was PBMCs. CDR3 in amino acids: CATSRAMAGGTDTQYF. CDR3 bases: TGTGCCACCAGCAGGGCTATGGCGGGGGGCACAGATACGCAGTATTTT.